These 29 T cell receptor beta chains originate from one sample sequenced in a study of Ad26.COV2.S vaccination and SARS-CoV-2 variants. Treatment here: about 20 received Ad26.COV2.S at low or high dose, single or two shots; 5 received placebo; per-sample allocation not given. The samples were gathered on day 63 after the first injection of vaccine or placebo. Assay: immunoSEQ multiplex PCR; the TCRdb copy retains only in-frame clones and omits some. The sample contains 500,000 or so clones, 85% to 90% of which appear only once. The specimen comprised peripheral blood, sampled in a trial of Ad26.COV2.S vaccine versus placebo. The receptors here all came from a person between 18 and 65 years old who received the Ad26.COV2.S COVID-19 vaccine or a placebo.

CDR3 nucleotides: TGTGCCAGCACTGGGGGGAGGGTTTATTCACCCCTCCACTTT. Amino acid sequence: CASTGGRVYSPLHF. The rearrangement joins TRBV6-5 to TRBJ1-6; possibly TRBD1 for D (5 bases). There are 14 residues in the CDR3. Germline lookup yields CDR1 MNHEY and CDR2 SVGAGI. V was trimmed by 7 bases and J by 8 bases, leaving 15 bases between them.

The chain links TRBV7-2 to TRBJ2-7, with 13 nucleotides matching TRBD2. The V segment lost 1 base and the J segment 6 bases; nucleotides outside the gene matches: 6. Germline CDR1 SGHTA, CDR2 FQGNSA. CDR3 size: 16 residues. The CDR3, as DNA: TGTGCCAGCAGCTTAGGACTAGCGGGGGGTGAGGGCGAGCAGTACTTC. This translates into CASSLGLAGGEGEQYF. The full variable domain, rest sourced from reference TRBV7-2 and TRBJ2-7, is GAGVSQSPSNKVTEKGKDVELRCDPISGHTALYWYRQSLGQGLEFLIYFQGNSAPDKSGLPSDRFSAERTGGSVSTLTIQRTQQEDSAVYLCASSLGLAGGEGEQYFGPGTRLTVT.

The rearrangement joins TRBV6-5 to TRBJ1-2, with 11 bases matching TRBD1. The CDR3 is 14 amino acids. Germline-derived CDR1 and CDR2 are MNHEY and SVGAGI. With 5 bases clipped from V and 8 bases from J, the junction kept 7 bases outside the gene matches. Here the CDR3 DNA reads TGTGCCAGCAGTACGGGACAGGGGGAGAGGGGCTACACCTTC. It yields the protein CASSTGQGERGYTF.

This clone appeared a few times. The CDR3 reads CASSFGGPASGNTIYF. The DNA for the CDR3 is TGTGCCAGCAGCTTTGGGGGGCCTGCGTCGGGAAACACCATATATTTT. The rearrangement joins TRBV5-6 to TRBJ1-3; D possibly corresponds to TRBD1 (6 bases). Germline V gives CDR1 SGHDT, CDR2 YYEEEE. Deletions cut 2 bases from V and 4 bases from J, with 16 bases between. The length of the CDR3 is 16 residues.

The rearrangement joins TRBV7-3 to TRBJ2-1; 7 bases fit TRBD2. The V gene end was trimmed by 6 bases and the J gene end by 1 base; junction bases not matched to a gene: 6. CDR3 length: 15 amino acids. Germline CDR1 SGHTA, CDR2 FQGTGA. CDR3: CASRDGRQSYNEQFF. The CDR3 region has the DNA TGTGCCAGCAGGGACGGGAGGCAATCCTACAATGAGCAGTTCTTC. Drawing the rest from reference TRBV7-3 and TRBJ2-1, the complete variable domain is GAGVSQTPSNKVTEKGKYVELRCDPISGHTALYWYRQSLGQGPEFLIYFQGTGAADDSGLPNDRFFAVRPEGSVSTLKIQRTERGDSAVYLCASRDGRQSYNEQFFGPGTRLTVL.

The chain employs TRBV27 and TRBJ1-1; maybe TRBD1 (6 bases). V dropped 1 base and J dropped 8 bases, with 11 bases sitting between them. This CDR3 is built from 13 residues. Germline lookup yields CDR1 MNHEY and CDR2 SMNVEV (reference sequence). The DNA of the CDR3 is TGTGCCAGCAGTTTATTTAGCAGGGGCGAAGCTTTCTTT. It is translated as CASSLFSRGEAFF.

This clone has only one observation. The chain links TRBV24-1 to TRBJ1-2; perhaps TRBD1 as D (5 bases). CDR3 size: 15 residues. From germline, CDR1 is KGHDR and CDR2 SFDVKD. V shed 4 bases and J shed 3 bases, with 14 bases lying between them. CDR3 DNA: TGTGCCACCAGTGACACAGACAGTAATTACTATGGCTACACCTTC. As protein: CATSDTDSNYYGYTF.

The chain employs TRBV11-2 and TRBJ1-1; tentatively, D is TRBD1 (5 bases). The CDR3 sequence is 13 residues long. Between the trimmed V and J ends, which lost 1 base and 11 bases, there was a span of 14 bases. Germline V lookup: CDR1 SGHAT, CDR2 FQNNGV. Written as DNA, the CDR3 is TGTGCCAGCAGCTTAGGGTTACGCAGGGAGGCTTTCTTT. Translation: CASSLGLRREAFF.

This clone was counted a few times. This chain connects TRBV28 to TRBJ2-5; D tentatively fits TRBD1 or TRBD2 (5 bases each). CDR3 length: 15 amino acids. V was trimmed by 1 base and J by 1 base, leaving 10 bases between them. The V gene's germline CDR1 is MDHEN and CDR2 SYDVKM. CDR3 DNA: TGTGCCAGCAGTTTATTCACCGGGACCCAAGAGACCCAGTACTTC. It is translated as CASSLFTGTQETQYF.

Only one count was recorded for this clone. This chain joins TRBV4-3 and TRBJ1-6; D is undetermined. This CDR3 spans 15 amino acids. V was pared by 5 bases and J by 7 bases, with 15 bases between. Germline V gene data show CDR1 as LGHNA and CDR2 as YSLEER. Written as DNA, the CDR3 is TGCGCCAGCAGCGGGCGGTCCCTCGGGAATTCACCCCTCCACTTT. This codes for CASSGRSLGNSPLHF.

The CDR3 here is CASSILRGSEQFF. Written as DNA, the CDR3 is TGTGCCAGTAGTATACTAAGGGGCAGTGAGCAGTTCTTC. This chain connects TRBV19 to TRBJ2-1, with D perhaps matching TRBD1 (5 bases). The length of the CDR3 is 13 residues. Trimming removed 2 bases at V and 9 bases at J, with 11 bases between. Germline V gene lookup returns CDR1 LNHDA and CDR2 SQIVND (reference sequence).

The chain links TRBV7-2 to TRBJ2-1, with a possible D match to TRBD2 (6 bases). The CDR3 is made up of 16 amino acids. The V end lost 1 base, the J end lost 4 bases, and 14 bases lay between the germline ends. Germline-derived CDR1 and CDR2 are SGHTA and FQGNSA. The CDR3 spells CASSLGPGGVYNEQFF. CDR3 nucleotides: TGTGCCAGCAGCTTAGGTCCCGGGGGTGTTTACAATGAGCAGTTCTTC.

The chain uses TRBV9 and TRBJ2-1; TRBD2 agrees at 8 bases. The CDR3 is 16 residues long. Per the germline V gene, CDR1 is SGDLS and CDR2 is YYNGEE. J was trimmed by 7 bases and V by 2 bases; bases with no gene match: 11. The CDR3 DNA is TGTGCCAGCAGCGTTGATAGCCCGGGAGGGCCGAATGAGCAGTTCTTC. It codes for CASSVDSPGGPNEQFF.

The chain combines TRBV10-3 with TRBJ1-3, with TRBD1 identical over 8 bases. The germline V gene encodes CDR1 ENHRY and CDR2 SYGVKD. The CDR3 is 13 residues long. Losses at the gene ends were 8 bases for V and 4 bases for J; bases not matched to a gene: 4. CDR3 sequence: CAIRTGGGNTIYF. In nucleotides, the CDR3 is TGTGCCATCCGCACAGGGGGGGGAAACACCATATATTTT.

V usage is TRBV11-3 and J usage is TRBJ1-1; D is unresolved. Trimming cost V 5 bases and J 1 base, with 17 bases left between them. Germline V CDR1 and CDR2: SGHNT, YENEEA. This CDR3 contains 16 residues. CDR3 loop: CASSPPFGEGNTEAFF. DNA for the CDR3: TGTGCCAGCAGCCCCCCCTTCGGGGAGGGGAACACTGAAGCTTTCTTT. The full variable domain, rest sourced from reference TRBV11-3 and TRBJ1-1, is EAGVVQSPRYKIIEKKQPVAFWCNPISGHNTLYWYLQNLGQGPELLIRYENEEAVDDSQLPKDRFSAERLKGVDSTLKIQPAELGDSAVYLCASSPPFGEGNTEAFFGQGTRLTVV.

V usage is TRBV7-3 and J usage is TRBJ2-3, with a tentative D call TRBD2 (6 bases). Per the germline V gene, CDR1 is SGHTA and CDR2 is FQGTGA. This CDR3 is built from 15 residues. V shed 2 bases and J shed 1 base, with 10 bases lying between them. CDR3 amino acids: CASSLVGRRTDTQYF. In DNA, the CDR3 is TGTGCCAGCAGCTTAGTGGGGAGGCGCACAGATACGCAGTATTTT.

The genes are TRBV10-3 and TRBJ2-2; 8 nucleotides line up with TRBD2. The CDR3 extends over 17 amino acids. J lost 3 bases, V lost 2 bases, and 8 bases had no gene match. Germline V lookup: CDR1 ENHRY, CDR2 SYGVKD. CDR3 sequence: CAISEPTSGYYTGELFF. The CDR3 nucleotides are TGTGCCATCAGTGAGCCAACTAGCGGTTACTACACCGGGGAGCTGTTTTTT.

The CDR3 nucleotides read TGTGCCATCAGTGAGTCTGACCGATTCACTGAAGCTTTCTTT. This sequence encodes CAISESDRFTEAFF. This sequence joins TRBV10-3 and TRBJ1-1, with D unresolved. Trimming took off 0 bases at V and 4 bases at J, with 9 bases between the two ends. This CDR3 has 14 amino acids. Germline CDR1 and CDR2: ENHRY and SYGVKD.

The CDR3 DNA reads TGCGCCAGCAGCCAACCGACAGCGGGCGCTGGGAATGAGCAGTTCTTC. It specifies CASSQPTAGAGNEQFF. V usage is TRBV5-1 and J usage is TRBJ2-1; weak D call: TRBD2 (6 bases). Trimming took off 4 bases at V and 7 bases at J, with 21 bases between the two ends. Looked up from germline, CDR1 is SGHRS and CDR2 is YFSETQ. The CDR3 is 16 residues long.

The chain employs TRBV19 and TRBJ2-7, with TRBD2 matching 7 bases. CDR3 length: 15 amino acids. With 4 bases clipped from V and 3 bases from J, the junction kept 9 bases outside the gene matches. The germline CDR1 and CDR2 sequences are LNHDA and SQIVND (reference sequence). This chain's CDR3 is CASSREGLPLYEQYF. CDR3 sequence (DNA): TGTGCCAGTAGTAGGGAGGGGCTACCTCTCTACGAGCAGTACTTC.

The chain couples TRBV4-1 to TRBJ1-6, with 9 nucleotides matching TRBD1. Germline CDR1 reads MGHRA; CDR2 reads YSYEKL. The CDR3 covers 17 residues. Trimming took 0 bases from V and 7 from J; bases not matched to a gene: 7. The CDR3 here is CASSQEERTGANSPLHF. In DNA form, the CDR3 reads TGCGCCAGCAGCCAAGAAGAGCGGACAGGGGCGAATTCACCCCTCCACTTT.

J is TRBJ1-1 and V is TRBV5-1, with TRBD1 matching 10 bases. This CDR3 spans 17 amino acids. Germline V gene data show CDR1 as SGHRS and CDR2 as YFSETQ. The V segment lost 4 bases and the J segment 0 bases; nucleotides outside the gene matches: 9. The CDR3 coding sequence is TGCGCCAGCAGCCCCCAGGGACAGGGGTCCATGAACACTGAAGCTTTCTTT. As protein: CASSPQGQGSMNTEAFF.

The J gene is TRBJ2-1, the V gene TRBV5-4; a weak D match, TRBD2 (5 bases). Germline V lookup: CDR1 SGHNT, CDR2 YYREEE (reference sequence). The CDR3 runs 11 residues. The ends were cut back, 1 base at V and 15 bases at J, with 11 bases in the middle. CDR3 region: CASSLYGIVFF. In DNA, the CDR3 is TGTGCCAGCAGCTTGTACGGGATAGTGTTCTTC.

V usage is TRBV5-1 and J usage is TRBJ1-2; 10 bases align to TRBD1. CDR1 is SGHRS, CDR2 YFSETQ, per germline. This CDR3 contains 14 residues. The V and J ends lost 4 bases and 6 bases, in that order; junction bases with no gene match: 6. The CDR3 spells CASSQGQGWNGYTF. The CDR3 nucleotides are TGCGCCAGCAGCCAGGGACAGGGGTGGAATGGCTACACCTTC.

The chain combines TRBV5-6 with TRBJ1-6, with D unresolved. With 1 base removed from V and 8 bases from J, the gap between germline ends came to 7 bases. This CDR3 contains 13 residues. Germline V gene sequence: CDR1 SGHDT, CDR2 YYEEEE. The CDR3 DNA reads TGTGCCAGCAGCTTGTCACTACATTCACCCCTCCACTTT. It is translated as CASSLSLHSPLHF.

The CDR3 loop is CASSQDFGGTQHF. The CDR3 DNA is TGCGCCAGCAGCCAAGATTTTGGGGGTACCCAGCATTTT. The V gene is TRBV4-1, the J gene TRBJ1-5, with TRBD1 as a possible D gene (5 bases). In germline, CDR1 is MGHRA, CDR2 YSYEKL. Trimming left V 0 bases short and J 11 bases short, with 11 bases between. The length of the CDR3 is 13 residues.

The rearrangement links TRBV19 to TRBJ1-2; D not certain. Germline V gene lookup returns CDR1 LNHDA and CDR2 SQIVND (reference sequence). CDR3 size: 15 residues. V dropped 3 bases and J dropped 5 bases, with 16 bases sitting between them. CDR3 sequence reads: CASSMGSSDLYGYTF. The CDR3 DNA is TGTGCCAGTAGTATGGGCAGTTCGGACCTTTATGGCTACACCTTC.

The J gene is TRBJ1-2, the V gene TRBV7-2, with 8 positions matching TRBD1. Looked up from germline, CDR1 is SGHTA and CDR2 is FQGNSA. With V trimmed by 0 bases and J by 7 bases, 10 bases remained unmatched. This CDR3 contains 16 residues. DNA for the CDR3: TGTGCCAGCAGCTTAGCTGGGTTCAGGGGGCAAGGTGGCTACACCTTC. Translation: CASSLAGFRGQGGYTF.

The chain couples TRBV11-2 to TRBJ2-2, with D possibly matching TRBD1 (5 bases). Trimming left V 2 bases short and J 7 bases short, with 20 bases between. Germline-derived CDR1 and CDR2 are SGHAT and FQNNGV. The CDR3 totals 17 residues. CDR3 coding DNA: TGTGCCAGCAGCTTAACTTGGATGGGGCAGCTGAACGGGGAGCTGTTTTTT. The encoded protein is CASSLTWMGQLNGELFF.